A selection of T cell receptor beta chains follows, all from one sample in a study of CD8 T cells in ankylosing spondylitis. A single record per CDR3 protein comes from TCRdb applying MiXCR to the 5' RACE reads. The sample has a few hundred thousand distinct CDR3 sequences, around 8% seen once. Material for sequencing was blood, either unsorted or a sorted T cell fraction (not recorded which). The receptors originated from a male donor with ankylosing spondylitis. Both conserved end residues are part of each CDR3.

TRBV14 | CASSQGLYNSPLHF
TRBV12-3/TRBV12-4 | CASSWGEYEQYF
TRBV5-1 | CASSFQGQGYNEQFF
TRBV20-1 | CSASLGSQFF
TRBV25-1 | CASSNRGRTEAFF
TRBV5-1 | CASSFDFGGSSYEQYF
TRBV19 | CASRPWAGDRDNEQFF
TRBV20-1 | CSARGQVTQPQHF
TRBV20-1 | CSAPKGTGGYEQYF
TRBV29-1 | CSVGRQSGELFF
TRBV6-1 | CASSEYRTYGYTF
TRBV4-1 | CASSYSDRGREQYF
TRBV28 | CASRNAFRTELFF
TRBV9 | CASSVLGSMKETQYF
TRBV11-2 | CASSLYPRGPSTDTQYF
TRBV12-3/TRBV12-4 | CASSLARQEEKLFF
TRBV2 | CASLTGEALGYTF
TRBV20-1 | CSASSRGTLRSGANVLTF
TRBV20-1 | CIADKRVGGTDTQYF
TRBV5-6 | CASSGRGLAAYNEQFF
TRBV4-2 | CASSQGSVYSGANVLTF
TRBV3-1 | CASRKGPGQYEKLFF
TRBV12-3/TRBV12-4 | CASSMGAGPRTGELFF
TRBV5-1 | CASSDGQGAREKLFF
TRBV11-2 | CASSRRENIQYF
TRBV14 | CASSRGPREQFF
TRBV4-2 | CASSQAALDWSEQYF
TRBV5-4 | CASSFGQNTGELFF
TRBV12-5 | CASGLPASPQHF
TRBV7-2 | CASSLAPLGLEQYF
TRBV12-3/TRBV12-4 | CASSPYSYGYTF